This record looks at one TCR beta chain sequence and its context. In the same sample, other DNA sequences code for this CDR3. CDR3 length: 13 residues. Germline V lookup: CDR1 SEHNR, CDR2 FQNEAQ (reference sequence). With 1 base removed from V and 2 bases from J, the gap between germline ends came to 5 bases. Under the authors' procedure: Estimation of nucleated cell counts relied on the amplification of reference gene primers. TCRdb's copy holds only in-frame clones and misses some; the assay was immunoSEQ multiplex PCR. That table gives V, J and clone size, and the DNA gave D and trimming. The table records under 250,000 clones, 75% to 90% of them present only once. The data were taken from a study of blood T cell repertoires in COVID-19. For the study at large: The United States, Italy and Spain supplied acute and convalescent COVID-19 samples. T cells, B-cell-depleted T cells, or PBMCs supplied cDNA or gDNA.

The material sequenced was peripheral blood. The chain recombines TRBV7-9 with TRBJ1-2; no firm D call. The receptor was isolated from a man aged 40-55 years with acute or convalescent COVID-19. CDR3 DNA sequence: TGTGCCAGCAGCTTAGACGGGAACTATGGCTACACCTTC. Residues: CASSLDGNYGYTF.